The clone carrying this TCR beta chain was seen ten or more times. Its antigen remains unknown. The data were obtained in a study of regulatory T cells in long-lasting Graves disease. Study at large: Antithyroid drugs had been taken under 3 months by newly diagnosed Graves' patients. The study's findings and limits: Newly diagnosed Graves' patients had higher TCR diversity than persistent ones. Persistent disease was associated with favored TRBV28 usage and with favored use of TRBJ1-2 and TRBJ2-5.

Germline loops: CDR1 ENHRY, CDR2 SYGVKD. Trimming removed 3 bases at V and 3 bases at J, with 11 bases between. This CDR3 contains 15 residues. Time point here: newly diagnosed GD, antithyroid drugs for less than 3 months. Making the TCR library involved RNA that had been extracted from PBMCs. The authors drew around 9 milliliters of peripheral blood into EDTA tubes. Both iRepertoire HTBI primers and Arm-PCR of CDR3 regions were used to build the TCR beta libraries. TCRdb independently ran MiXCR on the multiplex PCR reads; one entry per CDR3 protein. Of 200,000 to 250,000 distinct CDR3 sequences in the sample, about 19% were seen once.

The rearrangement links TRBV10-3 to TRBJ2-2; D perhaps matches TRBD1 (5 bases). This TCR was recovered from a female donor with Graves disease. Material: peripheral blood mononuclear cells (PBMCs), obtained at new diagnosis, from a patient treated with antithyroid drugs. The CDR3 nucleotides are TGTGCCATCAGTGACGGGCAGGGTGACACCGGGGAGCTGTTTTTT. Translating gives CAISDGQGDTGELFF.